This T cell receptor beta chain was identified during a study of blood T cell repertoires in COVID-19 (dated by TCRdb to 2019 to 2021). At the level of the whole study: Collaborator samples came from the United States, Italy and Spain and covered acute and convalescent phases of COVID-19. The samples were drawn from the first 160 participants of the ongoing ImmuneRACE study and from some 1,300 subjects provided by 6 global collaborators. Nearly every sample came with metadata listing a de-identified subject ID, COVID-19 status, age in years and sex. A freely available public database, intended as a resource for researchers studying the immune response to SARS-CoV-2, is where the repertoires were released. Where HLA class I and class II types were available, the types were taken from metadata supplied by the sample provider, not from assay-based typing. The material from the prospective study consisted of cDNA or gDNA derived from T cells, B-cell-depleted T cells, or PBMCs. The dataset comprised deeply sampled blood TCRbeta repertoires from subjects exposed to, actively infected with, or recovered from COVID-19.

What the work shows at the level of the full study, not this receptor alone: How much clinical and demographic metadata was included differed by source and by participant, and the metadata was provided uncurated.

Notes on this clone: Its recognized antigen is unknown. Per-nucleotide qualities are absent, and no much larger clonotype sits a single base away.

From cysteine to phenylalanine, the CDR3 is 14 amino acids long. Just CDR3 DNA is preserved here, 42 bases in frame from base 1. Sequences KGHSH (CDR1) and LQKENI (CDR2) are obtained from the germline V gene. Trimming at the junction amounts to 3 bases on V and 0 bases on J, and the germline ends lie 9 bases apart. Each collaborating institution followed its own protocols to collect whole blood in K2EDTA tubes. Collaborator samples were shipped for TCRbeta analysis as frozen whole blood, isolated PBMCs, or DNA extracted from either sample type. TCRbeta CDR3 regions were amplified from genomic DNA using the immunoSEQ Assay, a bias-controlled multiplex PCR. The source study handled its data this way. The number of nucleated cells in each sample was estimated by amplification of reference gene primers within the assay. To quantify the absolute abundance of each unique TCRbeta CDR3 rearrangement, sequence reads were collapsed and filtered. For each sample, productive Simpson clonality was calculated as the square root of Simpson's diversity index across productive rearrangements. This is the immuneACCESS table as TCRdb keeps it, with only in-frame sequences that have V and J called. A part of the clones is gone; compared with another copy, unresolved V genes explain less than half, and the rest is unexplained. The V and J calls and clone size come from that table; D and trimming were worked out from the DNA. Within this sample are approximately 260,000 clones, with around nine tenths of them counted one time only. The ten most abundant clones make up 2% to 2.5% of the sample.

This receptor was taken from a man in his fifties or sixties with acute or convalescent COVID-19. The chain joins TRBV18 to TRBJ2-7; the D gene is not confidently resolved. Sequenced: peripheral blood. The CDR3 is CASSPTPLSYEQYF. The nucleotide sequence reads TGTGCCAGCTCACCCACACCTCTCTCCTACGAGCAGTACTTC.